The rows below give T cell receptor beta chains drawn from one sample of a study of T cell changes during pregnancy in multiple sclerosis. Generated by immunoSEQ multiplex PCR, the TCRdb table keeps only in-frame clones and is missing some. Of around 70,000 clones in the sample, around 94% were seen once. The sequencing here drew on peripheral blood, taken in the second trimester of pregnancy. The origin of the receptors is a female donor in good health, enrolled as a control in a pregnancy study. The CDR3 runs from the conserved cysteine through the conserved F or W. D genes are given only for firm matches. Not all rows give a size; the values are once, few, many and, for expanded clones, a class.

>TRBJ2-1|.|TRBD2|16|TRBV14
TGTGCCAGCAGCCTCCAAGCGGGGCCGACGCGAAATGAGCAGTTCTTC
CASSLQAGPTRNEQFF
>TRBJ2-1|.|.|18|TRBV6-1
TGTGCCAGCAGTGAAGGGCCCAGGGGGCGCGGGGGTATGGATGAGCAGTTCTTC
CASSEGPRGRGGMDEQFF
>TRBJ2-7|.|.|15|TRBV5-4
TGTGCCAGCAGCTTCTCAGGGGAGTGGCGCTACGAGCAGTACTTC
CASSFSGEWRYEQYF
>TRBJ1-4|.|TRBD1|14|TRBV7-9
TGTGCCAGCAGCTTGGGGACAGGAGGTGAAAAACTGTTTTTT
CASSLGTGGEKLFF
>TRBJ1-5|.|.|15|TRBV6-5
TGTGCCAGCAGCTTACAGGGAGGGCGCAATCAGCCCCAGCATTTT
CASSLQGGRNQPQHF
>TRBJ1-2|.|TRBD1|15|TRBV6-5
TGTGCCAGCATTACGGGTCCAGGGGGCCAGTATGGCTACACCTTC
CASITGPGGQYGYTF
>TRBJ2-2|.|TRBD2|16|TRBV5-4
TGTGCCAGCAGCCTTGTCGCGGGGGGCGGTACCGGGGAGCTGTTTTTT
CASSLVAGGGTGELFF
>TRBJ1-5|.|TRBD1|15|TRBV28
TGTGCCAGCAGTTTGGGGCAGGGGGCGGTTCAGCCCCAGCATTTT
CASSLGQGAVQPQHF
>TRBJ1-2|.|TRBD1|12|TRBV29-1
TGCAGCGTAGCCACAGGGGTCTATGGCTACACCTTC
CSVATGVYGYTF
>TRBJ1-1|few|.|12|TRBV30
TGTGCCTGGGAGCAGGGTCGCACTGAAGCTTTCTTT
CAWEQGRTEAFF
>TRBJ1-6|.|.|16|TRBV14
TGTGCCAGCAGCCAAGACGGTCGGGGGTGGGGATCACCCCTCCACTTT
CASSQDGRGWGSPLHF
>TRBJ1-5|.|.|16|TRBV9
TGTGCCAGCAGCGCATATCAGGACAGCTACAATCAGCCCCAGCATTTT
CASSAYQDSYNQPQHF
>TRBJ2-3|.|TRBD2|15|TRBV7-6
TGTGCCAGCAGCCCGAGGACTAGCGGCACAGATACGCAGTATTTT
CASSPRTSGTDTQYF
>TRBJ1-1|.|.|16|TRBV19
TGTGCCAGTAGTATAATTTCCGGACACAAGCACACTGAAGCTTTCTTT
CASSIISGHKHTEAFF
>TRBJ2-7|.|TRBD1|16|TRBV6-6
TGTGCCAGCAGTTTTCTACCGGGACAGTTCTCCTACGAGCAGTACTTC
CASSFLPGQFSYEQYF
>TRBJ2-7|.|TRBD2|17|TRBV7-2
TGTGCCAGCAGCTTAGCGGCCGGGACTAGCGGGGGGGCCTCCCAGTACTTC
CASSLAAGTSGGASQYF
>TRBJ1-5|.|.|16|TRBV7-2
TGTGCCAGCAGCCAACCCGGCGGGGGCATCAATCAGCCCCAGCATTTT
CASSQPGGGINQPQHF
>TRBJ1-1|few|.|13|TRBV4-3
TGCGCCAGCAGCCAAGTTATGCAGGTGGAAGCTTTCTTT
CASSQVMQVEAFF
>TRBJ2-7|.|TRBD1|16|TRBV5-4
TGTGCCAGCAGCGGAATCGGGACAGACAGCTCCTACGAGCAGTACTTC
CASSGIGTDSSYEQYF
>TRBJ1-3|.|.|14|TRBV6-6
TGTGCCAGCGGATATTTCTCGGGTGGAAACACCATATATTTT
CASGYFSGGNTIYF
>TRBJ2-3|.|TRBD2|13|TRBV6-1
TGTGCCAGCCGGACTAGTGCCCCAGATACGCAGTATTTT
CASRTSAPDTQYF
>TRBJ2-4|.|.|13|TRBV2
TGTGCCAGCGGGGAGAAAGGCGGAAACATTCAGTACTTC
CASGEKGGNIQYF
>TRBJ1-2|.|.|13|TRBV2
TGTGCCAGCAGCTTCAGGGGAGACTATGGCTACACCTTC
CASSFRGDYGYTF
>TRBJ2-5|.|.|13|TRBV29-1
TGCAGCGTTGAAGATTGGCAGGGGGAGACCCAGTACTTC
CSVEDWQGETQYF
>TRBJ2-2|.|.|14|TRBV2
TGTGCCAGCAGTGTTCGGGCGAACACCGGGGAGCTGTTTTTT
CASSVRANTGELFF
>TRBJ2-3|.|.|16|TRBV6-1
TGTGCCAGCAGTGGACGGGCACAGGGTCGGAGAGATACGCAGTATTTT
CASSGRAQGRRDTQYF
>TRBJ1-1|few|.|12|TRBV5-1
TGCGCCAGCAGCAGCCAGGGCACTGAAGCTTTCTTT
CASSSQGTEAFF
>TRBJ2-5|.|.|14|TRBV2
TGTGCCAGCAGTGAAGCGGGGCCCCAAGAGACCCAGTACTTC
CASSEAGPQETQYF
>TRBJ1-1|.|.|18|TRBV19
TGTGCCAGTAGTATGTACCTAGCACACGTTCTGGGGAACACTGAAGCTTTCTTT
CASSMYLAHVLGNTEAFF
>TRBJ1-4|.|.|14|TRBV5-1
TGCGCCAGCAGCTTGGGGGGGGACGGCGAAAAACTGTTTTTT
CASSLGGDGEKLFF
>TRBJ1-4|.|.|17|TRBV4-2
TGTGCCAGCAGCCAATCTCCTCAGGGGCGAGGGAATGAAAAACTGTTTTTT
CASSQSPQGRGNEKLFF
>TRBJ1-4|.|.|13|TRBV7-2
TGTGCCAGCAGCCCAGGGCTTGAGGAAAAACTGTTTTTT
CASSPGLEEKLFF
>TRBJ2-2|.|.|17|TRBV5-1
TGCGCCAGCAGCTTTCCTCCTAGCGCCTCGAACACCGGGGAGCTGTTTTTT
CASSFPPSASNTGELFF
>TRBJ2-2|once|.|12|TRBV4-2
TGTGCCAGCAGCCAAGGGAGGGGGGAGCTGTTTTTT
CASSQGRGELFF
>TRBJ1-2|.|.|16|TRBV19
TGTGCCAGTACCCCCGGTAGTCGCGGGCTGGACTATGGCTACACCTTC
CASTPGSRGLDYGYTF
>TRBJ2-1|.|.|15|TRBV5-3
TGTGCCAGAAGCCGCGGACACCGCTCCTACAATGAGCAGTTCTTC
CARSRGHRSYNEQFF
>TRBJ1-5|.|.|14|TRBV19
TGTGCCAGTAGTATCTGGAAGAGGAGTCCGCCCCAGCATTTT
CASSIWKRSPPQHF
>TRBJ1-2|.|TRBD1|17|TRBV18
TGTGCCAGCTCACCAGAAGACAGGGCAGGACGCGACTATGGCTACACCTTC
CASSPEDRAGRDYGYTF
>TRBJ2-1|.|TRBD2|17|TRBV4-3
TGCGCCAGCAGCCAAGAACCCGGACTAGCTTCCTACAATGAGCAGTTCTTC
CASSQEPGLASYNEQFF
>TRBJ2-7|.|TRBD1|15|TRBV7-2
TGTGCCAGCAGCCCTGACAGGGGCCGTTTGTACGAGCAGTACTTC
CASSPDRGRLYEQYF
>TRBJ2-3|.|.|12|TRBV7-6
TGTGCCAGCAGCCCTCTGGAGGGTACGCAGTATTTT
CASSPLEGTQYF
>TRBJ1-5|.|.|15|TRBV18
TGTGCCAGCTCACCCGTAAATACGGCGGGACAGCCCCAGCATTTT
CASSPVNTAGQPQHF
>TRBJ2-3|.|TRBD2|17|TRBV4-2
TGTGCCAGCAGCCCCCAAGGAGCGGGGGGGCCATCTGATACGCAGTATTTT
CASSPQGAGGPSDTQYF
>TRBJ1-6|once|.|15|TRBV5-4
TGTGCCAGCAGCGCTCGTGGAGGGTCGGGGTCACCCCTCCACTTT
CASSARGGSGSPLHF
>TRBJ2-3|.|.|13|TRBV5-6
TGTGCCAGCAGCGGCGGGACCACAGATACGCAGTATTTT
CASSGGTTDTQYF
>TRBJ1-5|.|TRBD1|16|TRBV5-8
TGTGCCAGCAGCCCGGGGGCCGGGACAGGGAATCAGCCCCAGCATTTT
CASSPGAGTGNQPQHF